Listed below are T cell receptor beta chains from one sample, sequenced in a study of vaccination effects on CD4 cells after COVID-19. Only in-frame clones appear in the TCRdb table, and some are missing; sequencing was by immunoSEQ multiplex PCR. The data show some 35,000 clones, about two thirds seen once. No antigen has been identified for these receptors. Here the sequenced sample was CD4+ T cells from PBMCs cultured with HCoV-NL63 spike peptides, taken before COVID-19 vaccination. These receptors all come from a human donor who had a prior SARS-CoV-2 infection. Both conserved end residues are part of each CDR3. A D gene is named only where the DNA matches it firmly. Size is omitted from some rows. Given values are once, few, many or a class for expanded clones.

>.|TRBV5-1|.|TRBJ2-5
TGCGCCAGCAGCTTGGCGGGGACCCCGGATGAGACCCAGTACTTC
CASSLAGTPDETQYF
>.|TRBV4-1|.|TRBJ1-1
TGCGCCAGCAGCCAAGTACTTGTCAGCCGTAATGGGGCTTTCTTT
CASSQVLVSRNGAFF
>.|TRBV9|.|TRBJ2-7
TGTGCCAGCAGCGTAGATGCCAAGACCTACGAGCAGTACTTC
CASSVDAKTYEQYF
>.|TRBV5-6|once|TRBJ2-5
TGTGCCAGCAGCTTGGTTAGCGGAAGAGAGACCCAGTACTTC
CASSLVSGRETQYF
>.|TRBV2|.|TRBJ2-1
TGTGCCAGCGGAAAAGGCTCGGGGTTCGCTGAGCAGTTCTTC
CASGKGSGFAEQFF
>.|TRBV11-1|.|TRBJ2-4
TGTGCCAGCAGGGACTGGGTCAAAAACATTCAGTACTTC
CASRDWVKNIQYF
>TRBD2|TRBV11-3|few|TRBJ2-3
TGTGCCAGCAGCTTTAGCGGGAGTTGGGCAGATACGCAGTATTTT
CASSFSGSWADTQYF
>.|TRBV25-1|few|TRBJ2-3
TGTGCCAGCAGTTCAAGGACAGCCCCGAGCGCAGATACGCAGTATTTT
CASSSRTAPSADTQYF
>.|TRBV7-6|.|TRBJ2-1
TGTGCCAGCAGCTTAGATTTGGGACCGGACTACAATGAGCAGTTCTTC
CASSLDLGPDYNEQFF
>.|TRBV11-3|.|TRBJ1-1
TGTGCCACCGTCCCCAGGGAGGCCACTGAAGCTTTCTTT
CATVPREATEAFF
>.|TRBV9|once|TRBJ2-7
TGTGCCAGCTCTAGAAACAGGGATCGGTACGAGCAGTACTTC
CASSRNRDRYEQYF
>.|TRBV11-3|few|TRBJ2-5
TGTGCCAGCAGCTTAGATGGTGAGCGGCCAGAGACCCAGTACTTC
CASSLDGERPETQYF
>.|TRBV18|few|TRBJ2-7
TGTGCCAGCTCACCACCAAGAAACTACGGGGAGCAGTACTTC
CASSPPRNYGEQYF
>.|TRBV18|.|TRBJ2-5
TGTGCCAGCTCCCCTCGTACGGAGACCCAGTACTTC
CASSPRTETQYF
>.|TRBV18|.|TRBJ2-1
TGTGCCAGCTCACAATCTAACAATGAGCAGTTCTTC
CASSQSNNEQFF
>.|TRBV5-6|.|TRBJ2-1
TGTGCCAGCAGCTTGGACTACTACAATGAGCAGTTCTTC
CASSLDYYNEQFF
>.|TRBV7-3|few|TRBJ1-6
TGTGCCAGCAGTGTCAGTTTAAATTCACCCCTCCACTTT
CASSVSLNSPLHF